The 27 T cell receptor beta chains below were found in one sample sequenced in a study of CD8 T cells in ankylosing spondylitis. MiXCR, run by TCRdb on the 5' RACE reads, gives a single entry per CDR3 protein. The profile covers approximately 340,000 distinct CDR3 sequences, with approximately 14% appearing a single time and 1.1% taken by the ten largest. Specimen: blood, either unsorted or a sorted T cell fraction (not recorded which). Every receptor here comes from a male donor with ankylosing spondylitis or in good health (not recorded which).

CDR3 nucleotide sequence: TGTGCCAGCACTCGATCAGGAGTGGGAAACACTGAAGCTTTCTTT. It specifies CASTRSGVGNTEAFF. The chain is built from TRBV12-3 or TRBV12-4 and TRBJ1-1; D not resolved. This CDR3 is 15 amino acids long. V was trimmed by 7 bases and J by 2 bases, leaving 17 bases between them.

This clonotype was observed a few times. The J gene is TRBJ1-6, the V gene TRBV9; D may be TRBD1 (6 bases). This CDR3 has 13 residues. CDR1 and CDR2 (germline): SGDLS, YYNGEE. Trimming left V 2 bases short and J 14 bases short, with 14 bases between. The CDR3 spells CASSVGTSGALHF. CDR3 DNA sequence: TGTGCCAGCAGCGTCGGGACAAGTGGGGCCCTCCACTTT. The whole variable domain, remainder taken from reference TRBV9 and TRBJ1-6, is DSGVTQTPKHLITATGQRVTLRCSPRSGDLSVYWYQQSLDQGLQFLIQYYNGEERAKGNILERFSAQQFPDLHSELNLSSLELGDSALYFCASSVGTSGALHFGNGTRLTVT.

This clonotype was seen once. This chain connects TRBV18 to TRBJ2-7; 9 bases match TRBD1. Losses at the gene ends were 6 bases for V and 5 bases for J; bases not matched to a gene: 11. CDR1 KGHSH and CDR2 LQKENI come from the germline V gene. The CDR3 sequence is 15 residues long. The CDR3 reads CASSRKGTGSDEQYF. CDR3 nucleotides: TGTGCCAGCTCCCGAAAGGGGACAGGGTCGGACGAGCAGTACTTC. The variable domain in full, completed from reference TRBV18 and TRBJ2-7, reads NAGVMQNPRHLVRRRGQEARLRCSPMKGHSHVYWYRQLPEEGLKFMVYLQKENIIDESGMPKERFSAEFPKEGPSILRIQQVVRGDSAAYFCASSRKGTGSDEQYFGPGTRLTVT.

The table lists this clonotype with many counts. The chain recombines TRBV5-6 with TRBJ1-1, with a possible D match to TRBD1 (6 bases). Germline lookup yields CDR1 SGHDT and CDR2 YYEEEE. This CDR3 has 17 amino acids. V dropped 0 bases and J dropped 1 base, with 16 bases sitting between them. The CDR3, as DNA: TGTGCCAGCAGCTTGGGATTCGGGGGACATCAGAACACTGAAGCTTTCTTT. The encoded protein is CASSLGFGGHQNTEAFF.

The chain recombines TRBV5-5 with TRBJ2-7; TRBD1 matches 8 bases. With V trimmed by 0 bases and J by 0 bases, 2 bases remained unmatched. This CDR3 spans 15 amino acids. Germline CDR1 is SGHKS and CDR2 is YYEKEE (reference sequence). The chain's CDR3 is CASSLEGTGSYEQYF. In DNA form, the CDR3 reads TGTGCCAGCAGCTTGGAAGGGACAGGCTCCTACGAGCAGTACTTC.

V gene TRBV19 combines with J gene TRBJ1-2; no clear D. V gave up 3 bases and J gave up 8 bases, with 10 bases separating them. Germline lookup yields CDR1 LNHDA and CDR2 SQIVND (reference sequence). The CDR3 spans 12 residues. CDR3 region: CASSMEGFGYTF. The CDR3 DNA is TGTGCCAGTAGTATGGAAGGGTTCGGCTACACCTTC.

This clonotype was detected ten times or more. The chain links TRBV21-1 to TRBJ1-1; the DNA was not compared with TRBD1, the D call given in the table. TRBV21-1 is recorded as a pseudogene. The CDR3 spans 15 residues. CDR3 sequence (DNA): TGTGCCAGCAGCAAATCTCCGGGTTGTGACACTGAAGCTTTCTTT. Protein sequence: CASSKSPGCDTEAFF.

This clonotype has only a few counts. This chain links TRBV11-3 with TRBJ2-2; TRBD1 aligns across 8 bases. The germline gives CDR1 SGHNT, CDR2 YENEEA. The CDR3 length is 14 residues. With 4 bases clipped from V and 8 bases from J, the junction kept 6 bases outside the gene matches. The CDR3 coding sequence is TGTGCCAGCAGCTCAGGGGGCGCTTGGGGGGAGCTGTTTTTT. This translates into CASSSGGAWGELFF.

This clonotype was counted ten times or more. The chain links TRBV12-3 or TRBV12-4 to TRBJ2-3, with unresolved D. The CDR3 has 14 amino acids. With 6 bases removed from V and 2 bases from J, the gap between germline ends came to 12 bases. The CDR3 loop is CASSPNGPTDTQYF. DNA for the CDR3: TGTGCCAGCAGCCCTAACGGGCCCACAGATACGCAGTATTTT.

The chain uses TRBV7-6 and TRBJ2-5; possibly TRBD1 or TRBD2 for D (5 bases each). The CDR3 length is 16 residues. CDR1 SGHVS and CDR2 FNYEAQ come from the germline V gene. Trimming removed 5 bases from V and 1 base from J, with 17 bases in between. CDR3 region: CASSHPLRDAQETQYF. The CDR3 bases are TGTGCCAGCAGCCACCCCCTCCGGGACGCCCAAGAGACCCAGTACTTC.

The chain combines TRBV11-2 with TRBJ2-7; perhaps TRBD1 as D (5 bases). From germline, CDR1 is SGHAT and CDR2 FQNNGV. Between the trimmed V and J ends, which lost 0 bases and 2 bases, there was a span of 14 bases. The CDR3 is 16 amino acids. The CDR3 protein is CASSLDGGRATYEQYF. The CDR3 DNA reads TGTGCCAGCAGCTTAGATGGCGGCAGGGCCACCTACGAGCAGTACTTC. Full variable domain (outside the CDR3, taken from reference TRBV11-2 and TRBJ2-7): EAGVAQSPRYKIIEKRQSVAFWCNPISGHATLYWYQQILGQGPKLLIQFQNNGVVDDSQLPKDRFSAERLKGVDSTLKIQPAKLEDSAVYLCASSLDGGRATYEQYFGPGTRLTVT.

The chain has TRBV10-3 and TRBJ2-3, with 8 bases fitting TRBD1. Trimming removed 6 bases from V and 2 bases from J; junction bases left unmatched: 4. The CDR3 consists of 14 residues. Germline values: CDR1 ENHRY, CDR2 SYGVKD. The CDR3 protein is CAIRGDRNTDTQYF. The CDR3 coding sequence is TGTGCCATCAGGGGGGACAGGAACACAGATACGCAGTATTTT.

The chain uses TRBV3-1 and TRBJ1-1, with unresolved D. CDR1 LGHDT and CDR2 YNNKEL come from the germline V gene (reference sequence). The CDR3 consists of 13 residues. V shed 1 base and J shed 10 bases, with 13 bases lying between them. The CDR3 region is CASSQGFGRTAFF. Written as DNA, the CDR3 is TGTGCCAGCAGCCAAGGGTTCGGGAGAACAGCTTTCTTT.

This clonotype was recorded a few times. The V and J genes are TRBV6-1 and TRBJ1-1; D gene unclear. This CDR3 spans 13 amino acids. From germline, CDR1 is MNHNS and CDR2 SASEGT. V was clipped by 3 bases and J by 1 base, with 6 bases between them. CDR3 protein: CASSERANTEAFF. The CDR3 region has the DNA TGTGCCAGCAGTGAGCGGGCGAACACTGAAGCTTTCTTT.

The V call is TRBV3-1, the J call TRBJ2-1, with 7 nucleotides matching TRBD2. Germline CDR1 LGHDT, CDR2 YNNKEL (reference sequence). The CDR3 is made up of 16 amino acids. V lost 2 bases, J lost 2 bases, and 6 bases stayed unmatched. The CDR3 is CASSQMGGSPYNEQFF. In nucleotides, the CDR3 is TGTGCCAGCAGCCAAATGGGCGGGAGCCCCTACAATGAGCAGTTCTTC.

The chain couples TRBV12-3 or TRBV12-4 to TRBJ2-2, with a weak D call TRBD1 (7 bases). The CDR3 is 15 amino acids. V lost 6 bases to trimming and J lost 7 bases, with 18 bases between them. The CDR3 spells CASSLRDREVGELFF. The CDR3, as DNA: TGTGCCAGCAGCCTCCGCGACAGGGAGGTCGGGGAGCTGTTTTTT.

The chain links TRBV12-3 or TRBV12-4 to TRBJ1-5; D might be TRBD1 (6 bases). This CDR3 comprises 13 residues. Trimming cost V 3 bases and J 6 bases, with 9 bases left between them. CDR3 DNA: TGTGCCAGCAGTTTCTTCAGGGGTCAGCCCCAGCATTTT. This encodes CASSFFRGQPQHF.

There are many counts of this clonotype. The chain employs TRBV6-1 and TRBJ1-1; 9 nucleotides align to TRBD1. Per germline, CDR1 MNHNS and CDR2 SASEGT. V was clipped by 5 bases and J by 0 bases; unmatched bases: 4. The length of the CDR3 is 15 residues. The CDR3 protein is CASSRQGVMNTEAFF. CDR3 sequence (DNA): TGTGCCAGCAGTCGACAGGGGGTCATGAACACTGAAGCTTTCTTT.

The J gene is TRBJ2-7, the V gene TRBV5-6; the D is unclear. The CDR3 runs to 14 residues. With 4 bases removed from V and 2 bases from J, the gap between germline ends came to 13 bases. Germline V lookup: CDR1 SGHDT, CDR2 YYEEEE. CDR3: CASSPRNVPYEQYF. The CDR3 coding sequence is TGTGCCAGCAGCCCTCGGAACGTACCCTACGAGCAGTACTTC.

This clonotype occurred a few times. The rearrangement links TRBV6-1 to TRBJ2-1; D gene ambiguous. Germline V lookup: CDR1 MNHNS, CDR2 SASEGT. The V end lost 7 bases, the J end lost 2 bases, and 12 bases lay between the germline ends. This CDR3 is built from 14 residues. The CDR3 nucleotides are TGTGCCAGCAAGAGACTCCCAACCTACAATGAGCAGTTCTTC. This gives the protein CASKRLPTYNEQFF.

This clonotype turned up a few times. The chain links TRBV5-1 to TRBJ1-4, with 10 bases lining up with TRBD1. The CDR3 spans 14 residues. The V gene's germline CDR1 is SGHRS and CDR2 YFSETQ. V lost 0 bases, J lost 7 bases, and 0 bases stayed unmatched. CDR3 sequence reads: CASSLGDRGEKLFF. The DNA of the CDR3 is TGCGCCAGCAGCTTGGGGGACAGGGGTGAAAAACTGTTTTTT.

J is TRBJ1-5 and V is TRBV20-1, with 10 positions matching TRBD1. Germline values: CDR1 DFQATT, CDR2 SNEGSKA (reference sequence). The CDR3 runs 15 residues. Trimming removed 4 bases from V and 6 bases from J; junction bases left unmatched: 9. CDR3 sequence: CSAIPDRGLGQPQHF. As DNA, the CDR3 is TGCAGTGCTATCCCCGACAGGGGGCTTGGTCAGCCCCAGCATTTT.

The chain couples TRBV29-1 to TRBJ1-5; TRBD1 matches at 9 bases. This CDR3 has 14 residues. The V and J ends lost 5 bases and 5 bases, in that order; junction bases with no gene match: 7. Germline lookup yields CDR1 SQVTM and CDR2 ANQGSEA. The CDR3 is CSVKGQGGDQPQHF. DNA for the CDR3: TGCAGCGTTAAGGGACAGGGAGGCGATCAGCCCCAGCATTTT.

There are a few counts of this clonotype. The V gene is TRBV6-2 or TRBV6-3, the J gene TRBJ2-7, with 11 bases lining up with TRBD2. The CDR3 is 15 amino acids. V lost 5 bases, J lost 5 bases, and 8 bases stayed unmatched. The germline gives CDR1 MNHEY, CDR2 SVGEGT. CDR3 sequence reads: CASSGRTSGPHEQYF. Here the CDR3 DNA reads TGTGCCAGCAGTGGCCGGACTAGCGGGCCCCACGAGCAGTACTTC.

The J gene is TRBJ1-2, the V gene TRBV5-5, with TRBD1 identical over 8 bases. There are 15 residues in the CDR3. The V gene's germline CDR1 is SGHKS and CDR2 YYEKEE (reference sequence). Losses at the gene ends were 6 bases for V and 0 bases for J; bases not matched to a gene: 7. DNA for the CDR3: TGTGCCAGCAACCGGGAGACAGGGGCTAACTATGGCTACACCTTC. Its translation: CASNRETGANYGYTF.

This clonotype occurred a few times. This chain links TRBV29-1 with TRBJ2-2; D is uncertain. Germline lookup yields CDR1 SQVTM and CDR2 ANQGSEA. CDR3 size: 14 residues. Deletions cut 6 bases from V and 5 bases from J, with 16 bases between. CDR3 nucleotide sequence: TGCAGCGTCAATACGGGTGGGGTAACCGGGGAGCTGTTTTTT. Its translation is CSVNTGGVTGELFF.

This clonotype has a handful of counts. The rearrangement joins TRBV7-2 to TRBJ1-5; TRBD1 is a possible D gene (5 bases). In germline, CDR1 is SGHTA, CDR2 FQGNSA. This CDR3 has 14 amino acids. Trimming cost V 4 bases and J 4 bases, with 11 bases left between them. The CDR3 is CASSSDAGNQPQHF. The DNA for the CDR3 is TGTGCCAGCAGCTCGGACGCAGGGAATCAGCCCCAGCATTTT.